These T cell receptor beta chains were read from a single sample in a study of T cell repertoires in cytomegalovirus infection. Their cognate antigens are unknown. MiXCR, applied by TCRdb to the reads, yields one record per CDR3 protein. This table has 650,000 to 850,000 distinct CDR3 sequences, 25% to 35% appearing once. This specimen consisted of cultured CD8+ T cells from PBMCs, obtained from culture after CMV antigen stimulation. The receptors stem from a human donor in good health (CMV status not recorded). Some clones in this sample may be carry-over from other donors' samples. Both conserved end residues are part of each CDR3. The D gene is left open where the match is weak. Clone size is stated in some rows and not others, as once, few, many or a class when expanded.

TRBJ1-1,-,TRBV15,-,TGTGCCACCAGCAGAGATCCGTCGGAGAACACTGAAGCTTTCTTT,CATSRDPSENTEAFF
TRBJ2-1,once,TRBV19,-,TGTGCCAGTAGTATAGGGCGGGCGGATGAGCAGTTCTTC,CASSIGRADEQFF
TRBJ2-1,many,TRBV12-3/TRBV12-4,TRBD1,TGTGCCAGCAATCCGGGACAGGGCAATGAGCAGTTCTTC,CASNPGQGNEQFF
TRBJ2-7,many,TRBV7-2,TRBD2,TGTGCCAGCAGCGTACTAGCGGGGAGCTCCTACGAGCAGTACTTC,CASSVLAGSSYEQYF
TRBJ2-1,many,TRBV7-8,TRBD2,TGTGCCAGCAGCCTGGGGCGGGGGGGTATCCCGGAGCAGTTCTTC,CASSLGRGGIPEQFF
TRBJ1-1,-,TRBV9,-,TGTGCCAGCAGCGTGGCCGGCTCGAACACTGAAGCTTTCTTT,CASSVAGSNTEAFF
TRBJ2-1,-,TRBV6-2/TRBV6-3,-,TGTGCCAGCAAAGGAGGGGGACAGACCTACAATGAGCAGTTCTTC,CASKGGGQTYNEQFF
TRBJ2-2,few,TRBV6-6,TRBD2,TGTGCCAGCAGCCCAACCGGGACTAGCGGGTCCGGGGAGCTGTTTTTT,CASSPTGTSGSGELFF
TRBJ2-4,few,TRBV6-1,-,TGTGCCAGCAGTCTCATCCCTAGCCAAAACATTCAGTACTTC,CASSLIPSQNIQYF
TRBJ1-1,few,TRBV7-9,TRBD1,TGTGCCAGCAGCCGGGGGACAGGCGGCACTGAAGCTTTCTTT,CASSRGTGGTEAFF
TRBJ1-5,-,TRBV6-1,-,TGTGCCAGCAGTGGTAGGGGGAGCAATCAGCCCCAGCATTTT,CASSGRGSNQPQHF
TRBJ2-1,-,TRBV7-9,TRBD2,TGTGCCAGCAGCCCACAAGCGGGGGGCCCCTACAATGAGCAGTTCTTC,CASSPQAGGPYNEQFF
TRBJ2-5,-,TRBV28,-,TGTGCCAGCAGTACCACCACGGGGGCCCCGAACCAAGAGACCCAGTACTTC,CASSTTTGAPNQETQYF
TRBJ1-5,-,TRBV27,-,TGTGCCAGCAGAGGCCCCGAGGGTCAGCCCCAGCATTTT,CASRGPEGQPQHF
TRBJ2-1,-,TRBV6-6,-,TGTGCCAGTATAGACGGTTACAATGAGCAGTTCTTC,CASIDGYNEQFF
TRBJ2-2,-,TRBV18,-,TGTGCCAGCTCACCTCAGGACGGCCCGAACACCGGGGAGCTGTTTTTT,CASSPQDGPNTGELFF
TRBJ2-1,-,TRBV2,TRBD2,TGTGCCAGCAGTCCGGGACTAGCGGGGGTCTTCAATGAGCAGTTCTTC,CASSPGLAGVFNEQFF
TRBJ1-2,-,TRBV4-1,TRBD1,TGCGCCAGCAGCCTCAACCGACAGGGGGATCATGGCTACACCTTC,CASSLNRQGDHGYTF
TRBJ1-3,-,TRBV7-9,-,TGTGCCAGCAGCTTAGAAGGGATGGACATTACTTTT,CASSLEGMDITF
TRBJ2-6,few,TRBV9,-,TGTGCCAGCAGCGATATGGGACACGACAAGGTCCCTGGGGCCAACGTCCTGACTTTC,CASSDMGHDKVPGANVLTF
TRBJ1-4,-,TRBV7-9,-,TGTGCCAGCAGCCTAATGGAAGAGGCTAATGAAAAACTGTTTTTT,CASSLMEEANEKLFF
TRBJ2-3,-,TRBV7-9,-,TGTGCCAGCAGCTTACCCCTCGGGCCGGCAAATACGCAGTATTTT,CASSLPLGPANTQYF
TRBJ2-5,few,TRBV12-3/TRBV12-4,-,TGTGCCAGCCACCAGGGACCGCAAGAGACCCAGTACTTC,CASHQGPQETQYF
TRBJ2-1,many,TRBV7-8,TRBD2,TGTGCCAGCAGCCCTTGGACTAGCGGGGGGCAAGAGCAGTTCTTC,CASSPWTSGGQEQFF
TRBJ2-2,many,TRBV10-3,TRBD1,TGTGCCATCAGTGACGGGACAGGGGACACCGGGGAGCTGTTTTTT,CAISDGTGDTGELFF
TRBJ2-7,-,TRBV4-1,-,TGCGCCAGCAGCCCGGAGCGTCTGACAGGCTACGAGCAGTACTTC,CASSPERLTGYEQYF
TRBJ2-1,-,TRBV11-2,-,TGTGCCAGCAGCTCCATGGGGGGCTACAATGAGCAGTTCTTC,CASSSMGGYNEQFF
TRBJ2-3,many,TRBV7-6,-,TGTGCCAGCAGCTTAGGGGTGGGAGATACGCAGTATTTT,CASSLGVGDTQYF
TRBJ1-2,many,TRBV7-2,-,TGTGCCAGCAGACCATCCGCCGGCTGGGACGAAAGGCGCGGTGGCTACACCTTC,CASRPSAGWDERRGGYTF
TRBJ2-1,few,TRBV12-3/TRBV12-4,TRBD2,TGTGCCAGCAGTTTAACAGCTAGCGGGGGGGCCTGGGGTGGGCAGTTCTTC,CASSLTASGGAWGGQFF
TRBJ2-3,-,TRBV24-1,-,TGTGCCACCAGTGATTTGTCCCACACAGATACGCAGTATTTT,CATSDLSHTDTQYF
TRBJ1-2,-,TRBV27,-,TGTGCCAGCAGTTTCAGGTTCGATTCGACGGTGGGCTACACCTTC,CASSFRFDSTVGYTF
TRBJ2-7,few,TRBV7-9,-,TGTGCCAGCAGCACCCCAGTCTCCTACGAGCAGTACTTC,CASSTPVSYEQYF
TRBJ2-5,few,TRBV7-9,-,TGTGCCAGCGGGCCTTTGTCAGAGACCCAGTACTTC,CASGPLSETQYF
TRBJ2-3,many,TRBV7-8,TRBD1,TGTGCCAGCAGCCCCGGACAGGGCTATGGCACAGATACGCAGTATTTT,CASSPGQGYGTDTQYF
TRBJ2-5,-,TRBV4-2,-,TGTGCCAGCAGCCAAGCACTCCGTGGGTCGGAGACCCAGTACTTC,CASSQALRGSETQYF
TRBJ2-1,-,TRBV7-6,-,TGTGCCAGCAGTCAAACCGTGGGCAATAACAATGAGCAGTTCTTC,CASSQTVGNNNEQFF
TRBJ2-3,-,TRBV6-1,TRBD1,TGTGCCAGCAGTGAACGTTTGGGACAGTTAACAGATACGCAGTATTTT,CASSERLGQLTDTQYF
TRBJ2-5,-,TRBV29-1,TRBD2,TGCAGCGTGGGGACTAGCGGGGGGCAAGAGACCCAGTACTTC,CSVGTSGGQETQYF
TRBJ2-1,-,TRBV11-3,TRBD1,TGTGCCAGCAGGGATACAGGGGGAAGTTCCTACAATGAGCAGTTCTTC,CASRDTGGSSYNEQFF
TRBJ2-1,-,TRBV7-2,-,TGTGCCAGCAGCCACATGGGGCTTGGGAATGAGCAGTTCTTC,CASSHMGLGNEQFF
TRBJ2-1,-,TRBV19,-,TGTGCCAGTAGTACCGACGGTCCCTACAATGAGCAGTTCTTC,CASSTDGPYNEQFF
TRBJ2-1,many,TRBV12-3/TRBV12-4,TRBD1,TGTGCCAGCAGTATCCGGGACAGGGTCGATGAGCAGTTCTTC,CASSIRDRVDEQFF
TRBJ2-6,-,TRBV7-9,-,TGTGCCAGCAGCTTAGTCGGGACCTTCTCTGGGGCCAACGTCCTGACTTTC,CASSLVGTFSGANVLTF
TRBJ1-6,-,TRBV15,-,TGTGCCACCAGCAGGGGCAAGTCACCCCTCCACTTT,CATSRGKSPLHF
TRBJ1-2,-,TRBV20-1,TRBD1,TGCAGTCCTTATCTACAGGGGGCTGCGAATGGCTACACCTTC,CSPYLQGAANGYTF
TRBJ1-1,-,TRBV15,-,TGTGCCACCAGCGCCGAGAGGAGGGGACGAATGAACACTGAAGCTTTCTTT,CATSAERRGRMNTEAFF
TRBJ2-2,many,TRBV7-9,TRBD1,TGTGCCAGCAGCTTAACAGGGGGCCACGCGAACACCGGGGAGCTGTTTTTT,CASSLTGGHANTGELFF
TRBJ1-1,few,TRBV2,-,TGTGCCAGCAGTGACCCCGCAGAGCTGAACACTGAAGCTTTCTTT,CASSDPAELNTEAFF
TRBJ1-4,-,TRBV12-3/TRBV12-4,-,TGTGCCAGCAGTTTTTGGGGGGGCAGTAGCCCAACTAATGAAAAACTGTTTTTT,CASSFWGGSSPTNEKLFF
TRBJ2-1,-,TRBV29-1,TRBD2,TGCAGCGTTGGGGGGGGGACCTACAATGAGCAGTTCTTC,CSVGGGTYNEQFF
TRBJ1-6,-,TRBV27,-,TGTGCCAGCAGTCCCATTGGAGGGCAGCCCCTCCACTTT,CASSPIGGQPLHF
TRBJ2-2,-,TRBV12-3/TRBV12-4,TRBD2,TGTGCCAGCAGTTTAGGAGTAGCGGGGGAGACCGGGGAGCTGTTTTTT,CASSLGVAGETGELFF
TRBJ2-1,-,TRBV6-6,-,TGTGCCAGCTTTAGCTCCTACAATGAGCAGTTCTTC,CASFSSYNEQFF